The present entry profiles one T cell receptor (beta chain) with its context. This sample is part of a study of blood T cell repertoires in COVID-19. Across the whole study: From the United States, Italy and Spain came samples of acute and convalescent COVID-19.

Per the original methods: Reference gene primer amplification yielded estimated nucleated cell counts. The protocol was immunoSEQ multiplex PCR, while the TCRdb copy is restricted to in-frame clones and leaves out a portion. V and J calls and clone size are those listed in that table; D and trimming were worked out from the DNA. Of about 300,000 clones in the sample, about 87% were seen once. Germline V CDR1 and CDR2: SQVTM, ANQGSEA. Trimming took 7 bases from V and 2 from J; bases not matched to a gene: 5. CDR3 length: 13 amino acids. The sequence came from a woman between 40 and 55 years old who had recovered from COVID-19. The sequenced sample consisted of peripheral blood. The rearrangement links TRBV29-1 to TRBJ2-1, with TRBD2 matching over 7 bases. Here the CDR3 reads CSGAGEPYNEQFF. Here the CDR3 DNA reads TGCAGCGGGGCGGGGGAGCCCTACAATGAGCAGTTCTTC.